This T cell receptor (beta chain) was obtained from a study of spatial heterogeneity in lung cancer. Study background: Tumor regions showed TCR transcript counts that correlated strongly with a T cell module score from matched bulk RNA-seq. The study's findings and limits: How many expanded intratumoral alpha and beta TCRs were present tracked the tumor mutation count, which was a count of nonsynonymous mutations.

With 7 bases clipped from V and 0 bases from J, the junction kept 7 bases outside the gene matches. Germline-derived CDR1 and CDR2 are SGHVS and FNYEAQ. This CDR3 spans 16 amino acids. Noted time point: sample taken at primary tumor resection. Extraction of whole RNA from tumor, nontumor lung or frozen PBMC preceded unsorted sequencing. This clonotype was counted between two and nine times. Its antigen remains unidentified. Each molecule of TCR cDNA was tagged with one unique molecular identifier. TCRdb re-called the 5' RACE reads with MiXCR, one entry per CDR3 protein. Of about 9,900 distinct CDR3 sequences in the sample, around 6.3% were seen once.

Sequencing was performed on lung tumor tissue, taken at surgery. The TCR sequence derives from a female donor with early-stage non-small cell lung cancer. V gene TRBV7-6 combines with J gene TRBJ2-3, with 10 bases matching TRBD2. This CDR3 reads CASTALAGTSTDTQYF. The CDR3 DNA follows: TGTGCCAGCACGGCACTAGCGGGGACTAGCACAGATACGCAGTATTTT.